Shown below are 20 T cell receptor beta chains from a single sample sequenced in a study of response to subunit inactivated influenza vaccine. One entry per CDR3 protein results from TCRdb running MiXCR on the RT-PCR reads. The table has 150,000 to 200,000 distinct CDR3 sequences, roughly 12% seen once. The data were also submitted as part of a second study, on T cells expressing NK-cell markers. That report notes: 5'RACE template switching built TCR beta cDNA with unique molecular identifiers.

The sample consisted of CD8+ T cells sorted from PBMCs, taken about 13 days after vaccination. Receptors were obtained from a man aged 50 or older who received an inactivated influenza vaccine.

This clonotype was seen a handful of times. In DNA form, the CDR3 reads TGTGCCAGCAGTCAGGCGGGGGCCGGGAATGAGCAGTTCTTC. Translation gives CASSQAGAGNEQFF. The chain couples TRBV28 to TRBJ2-1; TRBD2 might be the D (7 bases). V was pared by 5 bases and J by 7 bases, with 15 bases between. From germline, CDR1 is MDHEN and CDR2 SYDVKM. The CDR3 sequence is 14 residues long.

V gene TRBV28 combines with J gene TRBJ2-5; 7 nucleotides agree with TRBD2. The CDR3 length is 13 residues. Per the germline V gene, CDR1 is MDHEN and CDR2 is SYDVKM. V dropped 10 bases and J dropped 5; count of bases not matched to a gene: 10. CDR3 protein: CATREGLRETQYF. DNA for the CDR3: TGTGCCACAAGGGAGGGATTGCGGGAGACCCAGTACTTC.

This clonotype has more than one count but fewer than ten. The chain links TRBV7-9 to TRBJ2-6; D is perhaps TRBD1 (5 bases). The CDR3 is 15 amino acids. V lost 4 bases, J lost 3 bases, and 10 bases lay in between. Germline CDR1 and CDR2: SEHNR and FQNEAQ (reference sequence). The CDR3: CASSSRVYGANVLTF. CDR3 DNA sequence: TGTGCCAGCAGCTCCAGGGTTTATGGGGCCAACGTCCTGACTTTC.

This CDR3 reads CSARAPSGDINEQFF. In DNA, the CDR3 is TGCAGTGCTAGAGCCCCAAGCGGGGATATTAATGAGCAGTTCTTC. The chain has TRBV20-1 and TRBJ2-1; 7 bases are shared with TRBD2. Germline loops: CDR1 DFQATT, CDR2 SNEGSKA (reference sequence). This CDR3 has 15 residues. Trimming cost V 1 base and J 7 bases; bases outside gene matches: 10.

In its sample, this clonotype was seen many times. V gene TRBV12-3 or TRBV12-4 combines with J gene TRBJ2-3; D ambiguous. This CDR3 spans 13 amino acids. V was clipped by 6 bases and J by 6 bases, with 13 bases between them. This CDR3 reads CASSLESFDTQYF. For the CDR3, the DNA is TGTGCCAGCAGCCTCGAGTCTTTCGATACGCAGTATTTT.

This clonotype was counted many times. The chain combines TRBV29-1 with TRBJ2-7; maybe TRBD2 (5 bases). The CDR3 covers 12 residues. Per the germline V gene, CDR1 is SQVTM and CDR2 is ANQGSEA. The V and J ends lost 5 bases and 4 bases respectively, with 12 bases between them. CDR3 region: CSVYEGVYEQYF. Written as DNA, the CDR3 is TGCAGCGTTTACGAGGGAGTATACGAGCAGTACTTC.

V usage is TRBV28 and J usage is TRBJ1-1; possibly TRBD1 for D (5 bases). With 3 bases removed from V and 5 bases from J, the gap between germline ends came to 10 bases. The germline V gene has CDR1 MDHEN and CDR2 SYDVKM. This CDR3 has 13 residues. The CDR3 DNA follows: TGTGCCAGCAGTTTGGCAGGGTTTACTGAAGCTTTCTTT. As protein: CASSLAGFTEAFF.

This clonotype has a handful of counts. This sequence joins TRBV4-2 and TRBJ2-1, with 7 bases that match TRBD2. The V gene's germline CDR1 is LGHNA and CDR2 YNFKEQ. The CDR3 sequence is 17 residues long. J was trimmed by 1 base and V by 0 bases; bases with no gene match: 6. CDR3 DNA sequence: TGTGCCAGCAGCCAAGATCATCGGGGAGGGTCCTACAATGAGCAGTTCTTC. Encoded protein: CASSQDHRGGSYNEQFF.

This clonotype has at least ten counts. The CDR3 region is CASSQWLAGVSSEQFF. The DNA of the CDR3 is TGTGCCAGCAGCCAATGGCTAGCGGGGGTTTCGAGTGAGCAGTTCTTC. This chain uses TRBV16 with TRBJ2-1; 10 bases line up with TRBD2. There are 16 residues in the CDR3. CDR1 and CDR2 (germline): KGHSY, FQNENV. Unmatched junction bases numbered 9, after V lost 1 base and J lost 9 bases.

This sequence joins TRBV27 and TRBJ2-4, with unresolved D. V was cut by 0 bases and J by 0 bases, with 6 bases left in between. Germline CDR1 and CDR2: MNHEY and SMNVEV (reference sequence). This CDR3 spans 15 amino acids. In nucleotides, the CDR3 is TGTGCCAGCAGTTTATCTGGGCTAGCCAAAAACATTCAGTACTTC. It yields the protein CASSLSGLAKNIQYF.

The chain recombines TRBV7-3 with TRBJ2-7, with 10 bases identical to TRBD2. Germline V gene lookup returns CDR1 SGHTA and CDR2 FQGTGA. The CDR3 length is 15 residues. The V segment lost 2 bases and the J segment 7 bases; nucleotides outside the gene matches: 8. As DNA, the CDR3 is TGTGCCAGCAGCTTATACCCTAGCGGGAGAGGGGAGCAGTACTTC. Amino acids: CASSLYPSGRGEQYF. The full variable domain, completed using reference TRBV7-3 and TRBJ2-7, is GAGVSQTPSNKVTEKGKYVELRCDPISGHTALYWYRQSLGQGPEFLIYFQGTGAADDSGLPNDRFFAVRPEGSVSTLKIQRTERGDSAVYLCASSLYPSGRGEQYFGPGTRLTVT.

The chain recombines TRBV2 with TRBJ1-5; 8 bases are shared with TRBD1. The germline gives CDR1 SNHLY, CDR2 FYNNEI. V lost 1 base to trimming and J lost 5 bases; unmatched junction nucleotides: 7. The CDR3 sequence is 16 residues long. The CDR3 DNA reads TGTGCCAGCAGTGAAGAGGGACAGGTCTACGATCAGCCCCAGCATTTT. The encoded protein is CASSEEGQVYDQPQHF.

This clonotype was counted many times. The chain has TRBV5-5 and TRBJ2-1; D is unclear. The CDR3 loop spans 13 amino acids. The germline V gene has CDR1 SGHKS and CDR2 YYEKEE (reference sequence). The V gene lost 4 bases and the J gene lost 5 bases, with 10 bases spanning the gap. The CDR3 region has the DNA TGTGCCAGCAGCCGACCAGATAACAATGAGCAGTTCTTC. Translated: CASSRPDNNEQFF.

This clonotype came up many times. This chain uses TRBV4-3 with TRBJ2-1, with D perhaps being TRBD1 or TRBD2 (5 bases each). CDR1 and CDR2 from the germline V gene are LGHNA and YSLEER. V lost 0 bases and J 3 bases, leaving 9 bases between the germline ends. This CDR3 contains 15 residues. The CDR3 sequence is CASSQDRGGYNEQFF. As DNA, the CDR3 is TGCGCCAGCAGCCAAGATCGGGGCGGCTACAATGAGCAGTTCTTC.

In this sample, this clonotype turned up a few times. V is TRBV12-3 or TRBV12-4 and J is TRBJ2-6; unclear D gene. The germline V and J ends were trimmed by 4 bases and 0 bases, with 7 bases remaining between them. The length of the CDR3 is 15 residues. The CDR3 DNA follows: TGTGCCAGCAGTTCCACAGCCTCTGGGGCCAACGTCCTGACTTTC. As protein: CASSSTASGANVLTF.

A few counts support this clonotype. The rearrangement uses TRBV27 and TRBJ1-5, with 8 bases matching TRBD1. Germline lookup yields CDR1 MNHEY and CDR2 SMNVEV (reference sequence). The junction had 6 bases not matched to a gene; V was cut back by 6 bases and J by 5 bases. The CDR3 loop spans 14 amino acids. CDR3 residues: CASSQGQGDQPQHF. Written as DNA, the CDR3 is TGTGCCAGCAGCCAAGGACAGGGAGATCAGCCCCAGCATTTT.

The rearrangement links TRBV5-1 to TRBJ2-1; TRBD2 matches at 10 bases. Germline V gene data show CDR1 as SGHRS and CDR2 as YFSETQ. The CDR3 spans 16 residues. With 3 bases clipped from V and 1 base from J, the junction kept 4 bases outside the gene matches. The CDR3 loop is CASSSSGSTSYNEQFF. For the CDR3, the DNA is TGCGCCAGCAGCTCTAGCGGGAGTACGTCCTACAATGAGCAGTTCTTC.

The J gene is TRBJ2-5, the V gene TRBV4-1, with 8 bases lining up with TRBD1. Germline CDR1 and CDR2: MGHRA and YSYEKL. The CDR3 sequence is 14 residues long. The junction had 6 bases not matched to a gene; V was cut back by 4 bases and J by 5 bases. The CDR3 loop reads CASSPGTGLETQYF. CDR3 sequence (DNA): TGCGCCAGCAGCCCCGGGACAGGTTTGGAGACCCAGTACTTC.

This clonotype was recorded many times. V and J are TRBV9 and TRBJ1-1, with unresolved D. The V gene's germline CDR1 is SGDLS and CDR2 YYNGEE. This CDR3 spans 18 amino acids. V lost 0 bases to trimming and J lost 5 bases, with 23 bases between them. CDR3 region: CASSVAQQANSPGTEAFF. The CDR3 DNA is TGTGCCAGCAGCGTAGCTCAGCAGGCAAATAGTCCGGGGACTGAAGCTTTCTTT.

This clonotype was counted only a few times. Written as DNA, the CDR3 is TGTGCCAGCAGTCTCGCCGGGACATTACAAGAGACCCAGTACTTC. Its translation: CASSLAGTLQETQYF. V and J are TRBV7-2 and TRBJ2-5; a possible D gene is TRBD1 (6 bases). V dropped 6 bases and J dropped 2 bases, with 16 bases sitting between them. The CDR3 runs 15 residues. Germline CDR1 SGHTA, CDR2 FQGNSA.